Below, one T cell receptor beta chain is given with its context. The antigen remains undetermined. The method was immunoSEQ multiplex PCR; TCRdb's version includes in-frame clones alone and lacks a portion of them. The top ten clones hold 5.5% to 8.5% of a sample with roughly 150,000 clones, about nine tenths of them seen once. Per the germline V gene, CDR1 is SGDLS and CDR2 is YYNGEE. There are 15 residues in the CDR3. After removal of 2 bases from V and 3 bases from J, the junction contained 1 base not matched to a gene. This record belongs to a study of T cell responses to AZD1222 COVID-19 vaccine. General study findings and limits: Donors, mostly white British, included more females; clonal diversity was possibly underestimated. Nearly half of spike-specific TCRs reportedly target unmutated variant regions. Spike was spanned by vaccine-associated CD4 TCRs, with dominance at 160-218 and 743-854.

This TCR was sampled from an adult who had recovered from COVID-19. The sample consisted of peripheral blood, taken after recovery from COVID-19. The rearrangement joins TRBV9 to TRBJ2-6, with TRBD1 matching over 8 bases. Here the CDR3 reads CASSVTGVGANVLTF. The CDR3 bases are TGTGCCAGCAGCGTGACAGGGGTTGGGGCCAACGTCCTGACTTTC. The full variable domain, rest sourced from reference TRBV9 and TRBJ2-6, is DSGVTQTPKHLITATGQRVTLRCSPRSGDLSVYWYQQSLDQGLQFLIQYYNGEERAKGNILERFSAQQFPDLHSELNLSSLELGDSALYFCASSVTGVGANVLTFGAGSRLTVL.